These 17 T cell receptor beta chains share one sample of origin, sequenced in a study of blood T cell repertoires in COVID-19. Assay used: immunoSEQ multiplex PCR; TCRdb lists only in-frame clones, some missing. The repertoire includes roughly 120,000 clones, just under 85% of them detected once, and around 7.5% sits in the top ten. The specimen sequenced was peripheral blood. The receptors shown here come from a man in his sixties or seventies with active or convalescent COVID-19.

The J gene is TRBJ2-3, the V gene TRBV10-3; 12 positions agree with TRBD2. The CDR3 length is 18 residues. CDR1 and CDR2 (germline): ENHRY, SYGVKD. J gave up 8 bases and V 2 bases, and 14 bases lay outside the gene matches. DNA of the CDR3: TGTGCCATCAGTGAGAGGCTAGCGGGAGGGCCCTATATGGGTACGCAGTATTTT. Translated, it gives CAISERLAGGPYMGTQYF.

V gene TRBV7-2 combines with J gene TRBJ2-2; TRBD2 aligns across 9 bases. Germline loops: CDR1 SGHTA, CDR2 FQGNSA. The CDR3 loop spans 16 amino acids. V trimming: 5 bases; J trimming: 5 bases; junction bases outside the gene matches: 9. DNA of the CDR3: TGTGCCAGCAGCCCAAGAGGACTAGCGCAGACCGGGGAGCTGTTTTTT. Translating gives CASSPRGLAQTGELFF.

CDR3 protein: CASSLGTGGSYEQYF. The DNA for the CDR3 is TGTGCCAGCAGCCTTGGGACAGGGGGCTCCTACGAGCAGTACTTC. J is TRBJ2-7 and V is TRBV7-2, with 11 positions matching TRBD1. J was trimmed by 0 bases and V by 5 bases; bases with no gene match: 3. The CDR3 contains 15 residues. CDR1 and CDR2 from the germline V gene are SGHTA and FQGNSA.

The chain links TRBV18 to TRBJ1-4; D remains ambiguous. This CDR3 comprises 14 residues. In germline, CDR1 is KGHSH, CDR2 LQKENI. V was pared by 0 bases and J by 8 bases, with 10 bases between. CDR3 loop: CASSPPGLEEKLFF. In nucleotides, the CDR3 is TGTGCCAGCTCACCACCCGGACTGGAGGAAAAACTGTTTTTT.

The chain couples TRBV9 to TRBJ2-7, with D possibly matching TRBD1 (6 bases). The V end was cut by 0 bases, the J end by 2 bases, with 9 bases between. Germline V CDR1 and CDR2: SGDLS, YYNGEE. CDR3 length: 14 residues. The CDR3 coding sequence is TGTGCCAGCAGCGTAGACAGGGCGGCCTACGAGCAGTACTTC. Its protein is CASSVDRAAYEQYF.

The chain carries TRBV9 and TRBJ2-7, with TRBD1 identical over 8 bases. CDR3 length: 13 amino acids. In germline, CDR1 is SGDLS, CDR2 YYNGEE. Trimming cost V 4 bases and J 6 bases; bases outside gene matches: 6. CDR3 residues: CASSTDRAGEQYF. The DNA for the CDR3 is TGTGCCAGCAGCACGGACAGGGCGGGCGAGCAGTACTTC.

V is TRBV4-1 and J is TRBJ2-5, with D perhaps matching TRBD1 (6 bases). The CDR3 is 16 amino acids. Trimming pared 3 bases from V and 5 bases from J, leaving 19 bases between. CDR1 is MGHRA and CDR2 is YSYEKL in the germline V gene. DNA of the CDR3: TGCGCCAGCAGCCATGCCGGGACACCCGGCCAGGAGACCCAGTACTTC. It translates to CASSHAGTPGQETQYF.

V usage is TRBV28 and J usage is TRBJ1-3; a possible D gene is TRBD1 (5 bases). V was cut by 6 bases and J by 8 bases, with 11 bases left in between. The germline V gene encodes CDR1 MDHEN and CDR2 SYDVKM. The CDR3 consists of 12 residues. CDR3 sequence: CASRGGGDTIYF. CDR3 DNA sequence: TGTGCCAGCAGAGGCGGGGGAGACACCATATATTTT.

The rearrangement uses TRBV29-1 and TRBJ1-1, with D possibly matching TRBD1 (5 bases). Deletions cut 6 bases from V and 3 bases from J, with 20 bases between. CDR3 length: 15 residues. Per the germline V gene, CDR1 is SQVTM and CDR2 is ANQGSEA. CDR3 coding DNA: TGCAGCGTGCCCACGATGCGGGGGAGGGACACTGAAGCTTTCTTT. The encoded protein is CSVPTMRGRDTEAFF.

The chain uses TRBV7-2 and TRBJ2-7, with 8 bases aligning to TRBD1. This CDR3 region has 14 residues. Germline assignment: CDR1 SGHTA and CDR2 FQGNSA. Trimming removed 5 bases from V and 2 bases from J; junction bases left unmatched: 5. This chain's CDR3 is CASSPDRGTYEQYF. CDR3 DNA: TGTGCCAGCAGCCCAGACAGGGGAACCTACGAGCAGTACTTC.

The chain links TRBV6-2 or TRBV6-3 to TRBJ2-7, with D possibly TRBD2 on 7 matching bases. CDR1 MNHEY and CDR2 SVGEGT come from the germline V gene. The CDR3 loop spans 13 amino acids. V gave up 4 bases and J gave up 6 bases, with 13 bases separating them. The CDR3 is CASSSLRGGEQYF. The CDR3 DNA is TGTGCCAGCAGTTCCTTGAGGGGGGGCGAGCAGTACTTC.

V usage is TRBV5-6 and J usage is TRBJ2-5; TRBD2 matches at 9 bases. The CDR3 has 18 amino acids. The V segment lost 6 bases and the J segment 4 bases; nucleotides outside the gene matches: 19. The germline gives CDR1 SGHDT, CDR2 YYEEEE. DNA for the CDR3: TGTGCCAGCAAAGGAGGACGCGCGGGAGGGTATTGGAGAGAGACCCAGTACTTC. Translation: CASKGGRAGGYWRETQYF.

V gene TRBV28 combines with J gene TRBJ1-2; no clear D gene. Trimming cost V 4 bases and J 5 bases, with 14 bases left between them. From germline, CDR1 is MDHEN and CDR2 SYDVKM. This CDR3 region has 14 residues. CDR3 coding DNA: TGTGCCAGCAGTTCAACACCCAACGAATATGGCTACACCTTC. Its protein product is CASSSTPNEYGYTF.

The chain links TRBV23-1 to TRBJ2-7; TRBD2 aligns across 10 bases. Being an ORF, TRBV23-1 has a function that is uncertain. The CDR3 is 16 residues long. Unmatched junction bases numbered 5, after V lost 3 bases and J lost 0 bases. The CDR3 here is CASSHPAGGASYEQYF. CDR3 bases: TGCGCCAGCAGTCATCCAGCGGGGGGGGCCTCCTACGAGCAGTACTTC.

Ten or more counts support this clone. This sequence joins TRBV30 and TRBJ2-7; D is ambiguous. This CDR3 has 12 amino acids. The V gene lost 3 bases and the J gene lost 2 bases, with 8 bases spanning the gap. The V gene's germline CDR1 is GTSNPN and CDR2 SVGIG (reference sequence). The CDR3 DNA reads TGTGCCTGGAGCCCCCTTACCTACGAGCAGTACTTC. It translates to CAWSPLTYEQYF.

This chain links TRBV5-6 with TRBJ2-2; 9 bases match TRBD1. The CDR3 runs 15 residues. With 4 bases clipped from V and 4 bases from J, the junction kept 5 bases outside the gene matches. CDR1 and CDR2 (germline): SGHDT, YYEEEE. Here the CDR3 reads CASSTGGAGTGELFF. CDR3 nucleotide sequence: TGTGCCAGCAGCACAGGGGGCGCGGGCACCGGGGAGCTGTTTTTT.

This chain joins TRBV6-5 and TRBJ2-7, with 7 bases aligning to TRBD2. Germline V gene sequence: CDR1 MNHEY, CDR2 SVGAGI. The V segment lost 10 bases and the J segment 3 bases; nucleotides outside the gene matches: 12. The CDR3 runs to 14 residues. For the CDR3, the DNA is TGTGCCACCACCATGGGGACTACTGACTACGAGCAGTACTTC. Its translation is CATTMGTTDYEQYF.